Presented here are 23 T cell receptor beta chains from one specimen sequenced in a study of blood T cell repertoires in COVID-19. The table came from immunoSEQ multiplex PCR; TCRdb's copy has only in-frame clones and leaves some out. The data contain thousands of clones, roughly three quarters of them seen just once; the ten biggest clones take up roughly two fifths. Sample: peripheral blood. These receptor sequences come from a human donor in a cohort sampled during active COVID-19.

This clone has only a few counts. The chain links TRBV7-9 to TRBJ1-6; 7 bases align to TRBD1. The CDR3 sequence is 14 residues long. The germline CDR1 and CDR2 sequences are SEHNR and FQNEAQ (reference sequence). V shed 5 bases, J shed 9 bases, and the junction held 7 bases outside the gene matches. CDR3 protein: CASSRSTGFSPLHF. Written as DNA, the CDR3 is TGTGCCAGCAGCCGTTCGACAGGGTTTTCACCCCTCCACTTT. The variable domain in full, with the rest retrieved from reference TRBV7-9 and TRBJ1-6, is DTGVSQNPRHKITKRGQNVTFRCDPISEHNRLYWYRQTLGQGPEFLTYFQNEAQLEKSRLLSDRFSAERPKGSFSTLEIQRTEQGDSAMYLCASSRSTGFSPLHFGNGTRLTVT.

This clone was seen just once. This chain connects TRBV28 to TRBJ1-2, with 10 positions matching TRBD1. The trim removed 4 bases at V and 5 bases at J, leaving 4 bases unmatched. Per the germline V gene, CDR1 is MDHEN and CDR2 is SYDVKM. The length of the CDR3 is 14 residues. CDR3 in amino acids: CASSYGQGGYGYTF. CDR3 nucleotides: TGTGCCAGCAGTTATGGACAGGGGGGATATGGCTACACCTTC.

This chain joins TRBV5-1 and TRBJ1-1; 7 positions match TRBD1. With 8 bases clipped from V and 3 bases from J, the junction kept 7 bases outside the gene matches. Germline V gene sequence: CDR1 SGHRS, CDR2 YFSETQ. This CDR3 has 13 residues. In DNA form, the CDR3 reads TGCGCCAGGTCCGAAGGGGGCTACACTGAAGCTTTCTTT. It specifies CARSEGGYTEAFF.

A few counts support this clone. The CDR3 DNA reads as TGTGCCAGCAGTTCTCTATCTGATGGCGGGATCGCCACAGATACGCAGTATTTT. Translating gives CASSSLSDGGIATDTQYF. The chain employs TRBV6-2 or TRBV6-3 and TRBJ2-3, with a possible D match to TRBD2 (6 bases). CDR1 is MNHEY and CDR2 is SVGEGT in the germline V gene. Deletions cut 4 bases from V and 2 bases from J, with 22 bases between. There are 18 residues in the CDR3.

The chain couples TRBV10-2 to TRBJ2-1; D uncertain. Germline assignment: CDR1 WSHSY and CDR2 SAAADI. Trimming took 3 bases from V and 7 from J, leaving 19 bases between them. This CDR3 has 16 residues. The DNA of the CDR3 is TGCGCCAGCAGTGATAGGCCCAGCGAAGGTCGAAATGAGCAGTTCTTC. Translated: CASSDRPSEGRNEQFF.

The chain links TRBV7-9 to TRBJ1-1; no definite D call. V dropped 5 bases and J dropped 11 bases, with 15 bases sitting between them. CDR1 is SEHNR and CDR2 is FQNEAQ in the germline V gene (reference sequence). This CDR3 region has 12 residues. The CDR3 nucleotides are TGTGCCAGCAGCGGCAATGGGTGGAGTGCTTTCTTT. Protein sequence: CASSGNGWSAFF.

This chain uses TRBV19 with TRBJ2-5, with TRBD1 matching 9 bases. Germline V CDR1 and CDR2: LNHDA, SQIVND (reference sequence). This CDR3 contains 16 residues. Trimming at V came to 4 bases and at J to 1 base, leaving 7 bases not matched to a gene. CDR3 nucleotide sequence: TGTGCCAGTAGTACGGCCGGGACAGGGATCCAAGAGACCCAGTACTTC. Amino acid sequence: CASSTAGTGIQETQYF.

The gene calls are TRBV3-1 (or the pseudogene TRBV3-2) and TRBJ1-2; a weak D match, TRBD1 (5 bases). The CDR3 spans 14 residues. V lost 1 base and J 3 bases, leaving 9 bases between the germline ends. Per the germline V gene, CDR1 is LGHDT and CDR2 is YNNKEL (reference sequence). CDR3 amino acids: CASSQVGGDYGYTF. The CDR3 coding sequence is TGTGCCAGCAGCCAAGTGGGAGGGGACTATGGCTACACCTTC.

The J gene is TRBJ2-3, the V gene TRBV6-2 or TRBV6-3; D is unresolved. Trimming shortened V by 4 bases and J by 2 bases, and 13 bases separated the two germline ends. Germline CDR1 reads MNHEY; CDR2 reads SVGEGT. The CDR3 runs 15 residues. This CDR3 is CASSSPRSVTDTQYF. In DNA form, the CDR3 reads TGTGCCAGCAGTTCCCCCAGATCCGTCACAGATACGCAGTATTTT.

The chain has TRBV11-3 and TRBJ2-7; TRBD1 agrees at 8 bases. There are 14 residues in the CDR3. J was trimmed by 7 bases and V by 5 bases; bases with no gene match: 10. The germline gives CDR1 SGHNT, CDR2 YENEEA. The CDR3 region is CASSPGQGSTEQYF. CDR3 sequence (DNA): TGTGCCAGCAGCCCTGGACAGGGTTCTACGGAGCAGTACTTC. The whole variable domain, remainder taken from reference TRBV11-3 and TRBJ2-7, is EAGVVQSPRYKIIEKKQPVAFWCNPISGHNTLYWYLQNLGQGPELLIRYENEEAVDDSQLPKDRFSAERLKGVDSTLKIQPAELGDSAVYLCASSPGQGSTEQYFGPGTRLTVT.

The V and J genes are TRBV7-2 and TRBJ2-3, with 8 bases that match TRBD2. Germline loops: CDR1 SGHTA, CDR2 FQGNSA. The CDR3 runs 18 residues. J gave up 0 bases and V 5 bases, and 13 bases lay outside the gene matches. The CDR3 protein is CASSLLKSGSKSTDTQYF. The DNA for the CDR3 is TGTGCCAGCAGCCTCCTGAAGAGCGGGAGTAAAAGCACAGATACGCAGTATTTT.

This rearrangement joins TRBV6-1 to TRBJ1-2; D is ambiguous. The V and J ends lost 3 bases and 4 bases respectively, with 6 bases between them. This CDR3 region has 12 residues. Germline values: CDR1 MNHNS, CDR2 SASEGT. CDR3 residues: CASSEVAYGYTF. DNA of the CDR3: TGTGCCAGCAGTGAGGTAGCCTATGGCTACACCTTC.

This clone has a handful of counts. The chain carries TRBV15 and TRBJ2-3; 8 bases agree with TRBD2. Germline V lookup: CDR1 LNHNV, CDR2 YYDKDF (reference sequence). Unmatched junction bases numbered 11, after V lost 0 bases and J lost 3 bases. This CDR3 contains 18 residues. In DNA form, the CDR3 reads TGTGCCACCAGCAGAGAGAGGACGGGAGGGCCGGGGACAGATACGCAGTATTTT. Translated: CATSRERTGGPGTDTQYF.

This chain uses TRBV30 with TRBJ2-1; 7 positions match TRBD2. Germline CDR1 reads GTSNPN; CDR2 reads SVGIG (reference sequence). V dropped 3 bases and J dropped 4; count of bases not matched to a gene: 6. The CDR3 covers 14 residues. The CDR3 reads CAWSIGGSYNEQFF. The CDR3 region has the DNA TGTGCCTGGAGCATCGGCGGGAGTTACAATGAGCAGTTCTTC.

The V call is TRBV3-1 (or the pseudogene TRBV3-2), the J call TRBJ1-2, with D perhaps TRBD1 (6 bases). Germline loops: CDR1 LGHDT, CDR2 YNNKEL (reference sequence). The V end lost 2 bases, the J end lost 1 base, and 17 bases lay between the germline ends. The CDR3 is 17 residues long. CDR3 sequence (DNA): TGTGCCAGCAGCCAACTAATCCGGGACACCAATAACTATGGCTACACCTTC. This encodes CASSQLIRDTNNYGYTF.

A single count supports this clone. The chain links TRBV9 to TRBJ2-2; 9 bases line up with TRBD2. The germline V gene has CDR1 SGDLS and CDR2 YYNGEE. There are 17 residues in the CDR3. V was clipped by 0 bases and J by 3 bases; unmatched bases: 6. CDR3 DNA: TGTGCCAGCAGCGTAGGAGCGGGAGGAGGGGACACCGGGGAGCTGTTTTTT. This translates into CASSVGAGGGDTGELFF.

The chain is built from TRBV6-5 and TRBJ2-7; possible D gene TRBD2, 5 bases. Germline V gives CDR1 MNHEY, CDR2 SVGAGI. V lost 10 bases to trimming and J lost 0 bases, with 10 bases between them. This CDR3 has 12 amino acids. The CDR3 DNA reads as TGTGCCACGGGGAAAAACTCCTACGAGCAGTACTTC. Translating gives CATGKNSYEQYF.

The V gene is TRBV7-2, the J gene TRBJ2-5; the match to TRBD2 covers 10 bases. Trimming cost V 0 bases and J 4 bases; bases outside gene matches: 5. This CDR3 is 16 amino acids long. Germline loops: CDR1 SGHTA, CDR2 FQGNSA. CDR3 coding DNA: TGTGCCAGCAGCTTAGCAGGAGCGGGGGGGCGAGAGACCCAGTACTTC. Its translation is CASSLAGAGGRETQYF.

The genes are TRBV18 and TRBJ1-2; 8 nucleotides match TRBD1. There are 14 residues in the CDR3. After removal of 5 bases from V and 7 bases from J, the junction contained 9 bases not matched to a gene. Germline CDR1 and CDR2: KGHSH and LQKENI. CDR3: CASSTKTGASGYTF. The CDR3 region has the DNA TGTGCCAGCTCAACAAAGACAGGGGCCTCTGGCTACACCTTC.

This rearrangement joins TRBV23-1 to TRBJ2-6, with TRBD1 matching 7 bases. TRBV23-1 is identified as an open reading frame with a role that is uncertain. The CDR3 contains 20 residues. The V segment lost 3 bases and the J segment 0 bases; nucleotides outside the gene matches: 14. The CDR3 DNA reads TGCGCCAGCAGTCAGGCTCTACCGGGACAGCTATACTCTGGGGCCAACGTCCTGACTTTC. Translated: CASSQALPGQLYSGANVLTF.

The rearrangement links TRBV19 to TRBJ2-1, with 8 bases identical to TRBD1. The V gene end was trimmed by 0 bases and the J gene end by 5 bases; junction bases not matched to a gene: 3. This CDR3 has 15 residues. Germline V gene lookup returns CDR1 LNHDA and CDR2 SQIVND (reference sequence). The chain's CDR3 is CASSIDHRGNNEQFF. CDR3 coding DNA: TGTGCCAGTAGTATAGATCACAGGGGGAACAATGAGCAGTTCTTC.

This chain links TRBV6-6 with TRBJ2-1; 14 positions match TRBD2. Germline values: CDR1 MNHNY, CDR2 SVGAGI (reference sequence). Germline trimming cut 5 bases from V and 4 bases from J; bases unmatched to any gene: 7. This CDR3 has 17 amino acids. As DNA, the CDR3 is TGTGCCAGCAGTCTCGGGACTAGCGGGGGCCGATACAATGAGCAGTTCTTC. This sequence encodes CASSLGTSGGRYNEQFF.

This clone was seen a handful of times. The V and J genes are TRBV6-2 or TRBV6-3 and TRBJ1-5; TRBD1 matches 7 bases. CDR1 is MNHEY and CDR2 is SVGEGT in the germline V gene. The trim removed 2 bases at V and 0 bases at J, leaving 4 bases unmatched. The CDR3 is 16 amino acids. CDR3 coding DNA: TGTGCCAGCAGTTACAACAGGGGCTATAGCAATCAGCCCCAGCATTTT. Translation: CASSYNRGYSNQPQHF.